What follows is one T cell receptor beta chain and its context. Per the study methods: Reference gene primer amplification yielded estimated nucleated cell counts. Assay: immunoSEQ multiplex PCR; the TCRdb copy retains only in-frame clones and omits some. V, J and clone size were drawn from that table, and D and trimming were deduced from the DNA. The sample has 350,000 to 450,000 clones; about 88% are singletons. The data were taken from a study of blood T cell repertoires in COVID-19. Study overall: Acute-phase and convalescent COVID-19 samples originated in the United States, Italy and Spain. PBMCs, B-cell-depleted T cells, or T cells were the source of the cDNA or gDNA that made up the material.

Germline lookup yields CDR1 LGHNA and CDR2 YSLEER. The CDR3 is made up of 17 amino acids. Unmatched junction bases numbered 12, after V lost 4 bases and J lost 5 bases. The genes are TRBV4-3 and TRBJ2-2; 8 nucleotides match TRBD2. The sequence derives from a woman between 35 and 50 years old with COVID-19, enrolled during active disease. The source material was peripheral blood. The CDR3 DNA reads TGCGCCAGCAGCCCGGGGGGGACGGGGCATCTAACCGGGGAGCTGTTTTTT. Translating it yields CASSPGGTGHLTGELFF.